The 21 T cell receptor beta chains below all came from one sample that was sequenced in a study of shared clonotypes between healthy human individuals. Profiled with immunoSEQ multiplex PCR; TCRdb holds only in-frame clones, not every one. Seen here are around 1.9 million clones, around 93% observed once, and the top ten hold about 1.7%. Terminally differentiated effector memory CD45RA+ cells were left out of the naive CD8 fraction, which was CD45RO-negative and positively selected for CCR7. Specimen: naive CD8+ T cells from PBMCs. The receptors come from a young man in good health. Some clones in this sample may be carry-over from other donors' samples.

V usage is TRBV6-5 and J usage is TRBJ1-6, with D maybe TRBD1 (5 bases). The V gene's germline CDR1 is MNHEY and CDR2 SVGAGI. There are 14 residues in the CDR3. Between the trimmed V and J ends, which lost 7 bases and 5 bases, there was a span of 12 bases. CDR3 in amino acids: CASKTRVHNSPLHF. CDR3 DNA: TGTGCCAGCAAAACCAGGGTCCATAATTCACCCCTCCACTTT.

This sequence joins TRBV4-3 and TRBJ1-2; D ambiguous. V lost 0 bases, J lost 1 base, and 18 bases lay in between. CDR1 and CDR2 (germline): LGHNA, YSLEER. The CDR3 runs to 18 residues. The CDR3 DNA is TGCGCCAGCAGCCAAGAGCCAGGCCCACACGAACTTAACTATGGCTACACCTTC. Translated, it gives CASSQEPGPHELNYGYTF.

The V call is TRBV15, the J call TRBJ2-2, with D tentatively TRBD2 (5 bases). Between the trimmed V and J ends, which lost 7 bases and 5 bases, there was a span of 20 bases. CDR1 is LNHNV and CDR2 is YYDKDF in the germline V gene (reference sequence). The CDR3 length is 16 residues. The CDR3 DNA is TGTGCCACCACCACCAGATTGGGAGTAGGAACCGGGGAGCTGTTTTTT. It encodes CATTTRLGVGTGELFF.

The table lists this clone with a count of one. J is TRBJ1-5 and V is TRBV27; 10 nucleotides match TRBD1. The CDR3 totals 14 residues. V shed 5 bases and J 6 bases; nucleotides not matched to a gene: 4. Germline V gives CDR1 MNHEY, CDR2 SMNVEV (reference sequence). The CDR3 here is CASSVRDRGQPQHF. CDR3 nucleotides: TGTGCCAGCAGTGTCCGGGACAGGGGTCAGCCCCAGCATTTT.

The chain combines TRBV6-6 with TRBJ2-7; 9 bases fit TRBD1. Germline V gene sequence: CDR1 MNHNY, CDR2 SVGAGI (reference sequence). The CDR3 sequence is 14 residues long. The trim removed 9 bases at V and 5 bases at J, leaving 11 bases unmatched. CDR3 in amino acids: CASSPGTGLHEQYF. The DNA of the CDR3 is TGTGCCAGTAGCCCCGGGACAGGGCTCCACGAGCAGTACTTC.

This chain joins TRBV14 and TRBJ2-7; 7 positions agree with TRBD2. V lost 5 bases to trimming and J lost 5 bases; unmatched junction nucleotides: 12. The CDR3 has 15 residues. CDR1 and CDR2 (germline): SGHDN, FVKESK. The CDR3 sequence: CASSSGLRVIHEQYF. The CDR3 DNA follows: TGTGCCAGCAGCTCGGGACTACGGGTTATCCACGAGCAGTACTTC.

The V call is TRBV7-8, the J call TRBJ2-5; TRBD2 matches at 8 bases. Trimming at V came to 5 bases and at J to 5 bases, leaving 16 bases not matched to a gene. The CDR3 consists of 17 residues. The germline CDR1 and CDR2 sequences are SGHVS and FQNEAQ. This CDR3 is CASSLVEETSVWETQYF. The CDR3 DNA is TGTGCCAGCAGCCTCGTGGAGGAGACTAGCGTTTGGGAGACCCAGTACTTC.

V and J are TRBV6-1 and TRBJ2-7; TRBD2 aligns across 9 bases. V lost 4 bases, J lost 2 bases, and 6 bases stayed unmatched. The CDR3 is made up of 15 amino acids. Germline V gene sequence: CDR1 MNHNS, CDR2 SASEGT. The CDR3 DNA sequence: TGTGCCAGCAGTGTTACTAGCGGGTTGACCTACGAGCAGTACTTC. Translating it yields CASSVTSGLTYEQYF.

The CDR3 loop reads CASRIRFTSTDTQYF. The CDR3 nucleotides are TGCGCCAGCAGAATTAGATTCACTAGCACAGATACGCAGTATTTT. V gene TRBV5-1 combines with J gene TRBJ2-3; D is ambiguous. V lost 5 bases and J 0 bases, leaving 13 bases between the germline ends. The CDR3 spans 15 residues. Per the germline V gene, CDR1 is SGHRS and CDR2 is YFSETQ.

The gene calls are TRBV27 and TRBJ2-3; D is possibly TRBD2 (5 bases). This CDR3 contains 15 residues. V lost 5 bases to trimming and J lost 2 bases, with 14 bases between them. CDR1 is MNHEY and CDR2 is SMNVEV in the germline V gene (reference sequence). CDR3 nucleotides: TGTGCCAGCAGTCAGGAGGAAGGCCCCACAGATACGCAGTATTTT. Its protein product is CASSQEEGPTDTQYF.

This chain links TRBV27 with TRBJ2-7; 9 nucleotides line up with TRBD1. Germline CDR1 reads MNHEY; CDR2 reads SMNVEV (reference sequence). With V trimmed by 5 bases and J by 7 bases, 15 bases remained unmatched. This CDR3 comprises 16 residues. The CDR3 here is CASSARRDRVLVEQYF. The CDR3 nucleotides read TGTGCCAGCAGTGCACGACGGGACAGGGTCTTGGTGGAGCAGTACTTC.

The V gene is TRBV15, the J gene TRBJ2-7, with D possibly called TRBD1 or TRBD2 (7 bases each). The germline V gene encodes CDR1 LNHNV and CDR2 YYDKDF (reference sequence). Trimming cost V 8 bases and J 1 base, with 15 bases left between them. The CDR3 is 14 residues long. CDR3 DNA: TGTGCCACCCGGCAGGGGGGGCTTTCCTACGAGCAGTACTTC. This gives the protein CATRQGGLSYEQYF.

The chain links TRBV7-9 to TRBJ2-3, with D tentatively TRBD1 or TRBD2 (5 bases each). This CDR3 has 14 residues. Germline assignment: CDR1 SEHNR and CDR2 FQNEAQ (reference sequence). V was shortened by 4 bases and J by 2 bases, with 10 bases between the two germline ends. CDR3 nucleotide sequence: TGTGCCAGCAGCTCGTGGGGGACCACAGATACGCAGTATTTT. Translation gives CASSSWGTTDTQYF. The full variable domain, rest sourced from reference TRBV7-9 and TRBJ2-3, is DTGVSQNPRHKITKRGQNVTFRCDPISEHNRLYWYRQTLGQGPEFLTYFQNEAQLEKSRLLSDRFSAERPKGSFSTLEIQRTEQGDSAMYLCASSSWGTTDTQYFGPGTRLTVL.

The chain carries TRBV4-3 and TRBJ2-1, with TRBD2 matching 9 bases. V lost 3 bases, J lost 5 bases, and 5 bases stayed unmatched. Looked up from germline, CDR1 is LGHNA and CDR2 is YSLEER. The CDR3 is made up of 15 amino acids. The CDR3, as DNA: TGCGCCAGCAGCCAGCCGGGACTAGCCCACAATGAGCAGTTCTTC. Translating it yields CASSQPGLAHNEQFF.

The chain links TRBV28 to TRBJ1-5, with unresolved D. The germline V and J ends were trimmed by 6 bases and 6 bases, with 18 bases remaining between them. CDR3 length equals 15 residues. Germline V gene data show CDR1 as MDHEN and CDR2 as SYDVKM. The CDR3: CASSPRGRRRQPQHF. The CDR3 DNA is TGTGCCAGCAGCCCCCGTGGTAGAAGGCGTCAGCCCCAGCATTTT. Based on the CDR3 plus reference TRBV28 and TRBJ1-5, the full variable domain is DVKVTQSSRYLVKRTGEKVFLECVQDMDHENMFWYRQDPGLGLRLIYFSYDVKMKEKGDIPEGYSVSREKKERFSLILESASTNQTSMYLCASSPRGRRRQPQHFGDGTRLSIL.

The chain carries TRBV19 and TRBJ2-3; D is unresolved. Germline V gene data show CDR1 as LNHDA and CDR2 as SQIVND (reference sequence). Deletions cut 5 bases from V and 1 base from J, with 7 bases between. The CDR3 extends over 13 amino acids. The chain's CDR3 is CASSLGRTDTQYF. For the CDR3, the DNA is TGTGCCAGTAGTCTTGGCCGCACAGATACGCAGTATTTT. The whole variable domain, filled in from reference TRBV19 and TRBJ2-3, reads DGGITQSPKYLFRKEGQNVTLSCEQNLNHDAMYWYRQDPGQGLRLIYYSQIVNDFQKGDIAEGYSVSREKKESFPLTVTSAQKNPTAFYLCASSLGRTDTQYFGPGTRLTVL.

CDR3 in amino acids: CASSLGRRVTEAFF. The CDR3 coding sequence is TGTGCCAGCAGCTTAGGTAGGAGGGTCACTGAAGCTTTCTTT. The chain links TRBV7-8 to TRBJ1-1; D not certain. The CDR3 is made up of 14 amino acids. The V gene lost 1 base and the J gene lost 4 bases, with 10 bases spanning the gap. Germline loops: CDR1 SGHVS, CDR2 FQNEAQ.

The chain has TRBV19 and TRBJ2-3; the D gene is possibly TRBD2 (5 bases). The length of the CDR3 is 16 residues. Deletions cut 4 bases from V and 3 bases from J, with 17 bases between. Germline CDR1 is LNHDA and CDR2 is SQIVND (reference sequence). This CDR3 is CASSNGEKRQTDTQYF. The CDR3 nucleotides read TGTGCCAGTAGTAATGGAGAAAAGCGGCAAACAGATACGCAGTATTTT.

This clone was seen only a few times. The rearrangement links TRBV2 to TRBJ1-1; D may be TRBD1 (5 bases). Trimming pared 8 bases from V and 4 bases from J, leaving 20 bases between. Germline CDR1 SNHLY, CDR2 FYNNEI. The CDR3 is 15 amino acids. CDR3 amino acids: CASGGLGPRSTEAFF. Written as DNA, the CDR3 is TGTGCCAGCGGTGGACTGGGACCTAGGAGCACTGAAGCTTTCTTT.

This chain links TRBV4-1 with TRBJ2-2; no firm D call. Trimming cost V 5 bases and J 6 bases, with 10 bases left between them. The CDR3 runs to 13 residues. Per the germline V gene, CDR1 is MGHRA and CDR2 is YSYEKL. CDR3 nucleotides: TGCGCCAGCAGCTTCCAGCTGGCCGGGGAGCTGTTTTTT. Protein sequence: CASSFQLAGELFF.

This chain joins TRBV6-6 and TRBJ2-3, with 9 bases that match TRBD2. J gave up 4 bases and V 8 bases, and 7 bases lay outside the gene matches. The length of the CDR3 is 14 residues. The germline V gene encodes CDR1 MNHNY and CDR2 SVGAGI (reference sequence). The CDR3 DNA follows: TGTGCCAGCGGACCGACTAGCGGTTCAGATACGCAGTATTTT. Translated: CASGPTSGSDTQYF.